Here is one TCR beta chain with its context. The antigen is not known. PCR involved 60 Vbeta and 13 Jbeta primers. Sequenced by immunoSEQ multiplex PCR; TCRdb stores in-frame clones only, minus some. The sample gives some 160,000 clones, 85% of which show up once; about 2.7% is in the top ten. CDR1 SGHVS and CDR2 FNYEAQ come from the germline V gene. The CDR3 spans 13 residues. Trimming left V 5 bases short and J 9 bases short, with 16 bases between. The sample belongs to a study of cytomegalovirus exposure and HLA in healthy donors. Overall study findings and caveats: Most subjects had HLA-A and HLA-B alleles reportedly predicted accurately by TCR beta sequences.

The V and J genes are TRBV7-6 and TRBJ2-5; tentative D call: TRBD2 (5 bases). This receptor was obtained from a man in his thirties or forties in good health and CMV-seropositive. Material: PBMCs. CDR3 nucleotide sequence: TGTGCCAGCAGCCCAGCCCCCTCCGGGGCCCAGTACTTC. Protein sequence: CASSPAPSGAQYF. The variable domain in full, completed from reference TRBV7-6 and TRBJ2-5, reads GAGVSQSPRYKVTKRGQDVALRCDPISGHVSLYWYRQALGQGPEFLTYFNYEAQQDKSGLPNDRFSAERPEGSISTLTIQRTEQRDSAMYRCASSPAPSGAQYFGPGTRLLVL.